Below, 25 T cell receptor beta chains from the same sample are listed, as sequenced in a study of blood T cell repertoires in COVID-19. Sequenced by immunoSEQ multiplex PCR; TCRdb stores in-frame clones only, minus some. The sample has 200,000 to 250,000 clones, roughly 85% seen once. Input material: PBMCs or T cells enriched from blood (not recorded which). The receptor source for this set is a man aged 35 to 55 who had recovered from COVID-19.

The CDR3 loop is CASSQPPSEVSPLHF. The CDR3 bases are TGCGCCAGCAGCCAACCGCCATCCGAGGTTTCACCCCTCCACTTT. The rearrangement links TRBV4-1 to TRBJ1-6, with D unresolved. V dropped 2 bases and J dropped 9 bases, with 14 bases sitting between them. The CDR3 spans 15 residues. Germline values: CDR1 MGHRA, CDR2 YSYEKL.

This sequence joins TRBV7-3 and TRBJ2-2; 13 bases agree with TRBD2. The V gene end was trimmed by 4 bases and the J gene end by 6 bases; junction bases not matched to a gene: 8. Germline CDR1 reads SGHTA; CDR2 reads FQGTGA. This CDR3 is built from 17 residues. The CDR3 loop reads CASSSLGTSGIAGELFF. DNA of the CDR3: TGTGCCAGCAGCTCCCTGGGGACTAGCGGGATAGCCGGGGAGCTGTTTTTT.

The chain recombines TRBV2 with TRBJ2-7; possible D gene TRBD2, 6 bases. This CDR3 has 14 amino acids. V shed 10 bases and J shed 5 bases, with 21 bases lying between them. Germline CDR1 and CDR2: SNHLY and FYNNEI. The CDR3 sequence is CANRARRGVDEQYF. The CDR3 DNA sequence: TGTGCCAACAGAGCTAGGAGGGGAGTGGACGAGCAGTACTTC. The full variable domain, in which reference TRBV2 and TRBJ2-7 provide the parts outside the CDR3, is EPEVTQTPSHQVTQMGQEVILRCVPISNHLYFYWYRQILGQKVEFLVSFYNNEISEKSEIFDDQFSVERPDGSNFTLKIRSTKLEDSAMYFCANRARRGVDEQYFGPGTRLTVT.

The DNA of the CDR3 is TGTGCCAGCAGCGCCGGGACAGAGAATTACGAGCAGTACTTC. Protein sequence: CASSAGTENYEQYF. V and J are TRBV7-9 and TRBJ2-7, with 7 bases lining up with TRBD1. Germline trimming cut 5 bases from V and 4 bases from J; bases unmatched to any gene: 8. The CDR3 length is 14 residues. Looked up from germline, CDR1 is SEHNR and CDR2 is FQNEAQ (reference sequence).

V and J are TRBV12-3 or TRBV12-4 and TRBJ1-5; 8 bases line up with TRBD1. J was trimmed by 6 bases and V by 5 bases; bases with no gene match: 3. This CDR3 spans 13 amino acids. The CDR3 loop reads CASSPTGVQPQHF. CDR3 coding DNA: TGTGCCAGCAGTCCGACAGGGGTTCAGCCCCAGCATTTT.

V gene TRBV2 combines with J gene TRBJ2-7, with a weak D call TRBD2 (5 bases). CDR1 SNHLY and CDR2 FYNNEI come from the germline V gene. The CDR3 consists of 14 residues. V shed 8 bases and J shed 0 bases, with 14 bases lying between them. In DNA form, the CDR3 reads TGTGCCAGCCGCGGACGGAGGACCTCCTACGAGCAGTACTTC. Encoded protein: CASRGRRTSYEQYF.

A remark on this clone: Other DNA sequences in the same sample also yield this CDR3. This chain links TRBV6-5 with TRBJ1-1; perhaps TRBD1 as D (6 bases). The CDR3 is made up of 11 amino acids. Germline V CDR1 and CDR2: MNHEY, SVGAGI. With 6 bases removed from V and 4 bases from J, the gap between germline ends came to 6 bases. CDR3 residues: CASRDSTEAFF. CDR3 in DNA: TGTGCCAGCAGGGACAGCACTGAAGCTTTCTTT.

The V call is TRBV14, the J call TRBJ1-4; D not certain. The V gene lost 2 bases and the J gene lost 7 bases, with 17 bases spanning the gap. The germline CDR1 and CDR2 sequences are SGHDN and FVKESK. The length of the CDR3 is 16 residues. The CDR3 DNA reads as TGTGCCAGCAGCCAATCCCCCGCCCCTATACCTGAAAAACTGTTTTTT. Encoded protein: CASSQSPAPIPEKLFF.

The chain uses TRBV7-8 and TRBJ2-5; weak D call: TRBD2 (5 bases). In germline, CDR1 is SGHVS, CDR2 FQNEAQ. V lost 1 base and J 5 bases, leaving 11 bases between the germline ends. The CDR3 contains 14 residues. The CDR3 nucleotides are TGTGCCAGCAGCTTAGGGGGAGTAGGGGAGACCCAGTACTTC. It specifies CASSLGGVGETQYF.

The CDR3 bases are TGTGCCAGCTCTCCAGCGGGAGAAAAGACCCAGTACTTC. Translation: CASSPAGEKTQYF. The chain joins TRBV6-5 to TRBJ2-5, with TRBD2 matching 8 bases. V shed 8 bases, J shed 6 bases, and the junction held 8 bases outside the gene matches. Germline V CDR1 and CDR2: MNHEY, SVGAGI. The CDR3 has 13 residues.

The chain's CDR3 is CASSQDSVGQGFYEQYF. The CDR3 DNA sequence: TGTGCCAGCAGCCAAGATAGCGTGGGACAGGGATTCTACGAGCAGTACTTC. The rearrangement uses TRBV3-1 (or the pseudogene TRBV3-2) and TRBJ2-7, with 9 bases aligning to TRBD1. Germline CDR1 reads LGHDT; CDR2 reads YNNKEL (reference sequence). The CDR3 totals 17 residues. The V segment lost 0 bases and the J segment 3 bases; nucleotides outside the gene matches: 9.

The V gene is TRBV6-5, the J gene TRBJ2-7, with TRBD2 matching over 11 bases. This CDR3 comprises 15 residues. Germline V gives CDR1 MNHEY, CDR2 SVGAGI. V shed 4 bases and J 2 bases; nucleotides not matched to a gene: 4. The CDR3 protein is CASSSLAGGPYEQYF. The CDR3 DNA reads as TGTGCCAGCAGTTCGCTAGCGGGAGGACCCTACGAGCAGTACTTC.

The rearrangement links TRBV7-2 to TRBJ2-1, with 7 bases lining up with TRBD1. This CDR3 is 15 amino acids long. Unmatched junction bases numbered 6, after V lost 3 bases and J lost 4 bases. Germline V gives CDR1 SGHTA, CDR2 FQGNSA. The CDR3 is CASSFEGGIYNEQFF. In DNA, the CDR3 is TGTGCCAGCAGCTTCGAAGGGGGCATATACAATGAGCAGTTCTTC. Full variable domain (remainder filled in from reference TRBV7-2 and TRBJ2-1): GAGVSQSPSNKVTEKGKDVELRCDPISGHTALYWYRQSLGQGLEFLIYFQGNSAPDKSGLPSDRFSAERTGGSVSTLTIQRTQQEDSAVYLCASSFEGGIYNEQFFGPGTRLTVL.

V is TRBV5-1 and J is TRBJ2-1; 10 bases match TRBD2. CDR1 and CDR2 from the germline V gene are SGHRS and YFSETQ. The CDR3 has 16 residues. V trimming: 4 bases; J trimming: 9 bases; junction bases outside the gene matches: 13. CDR3 loop: CASSPPSGLASSEQFF. The CDR3 bases are TGCGCCAGCAGCCCGCCGTCGGGACTAGCGTCCTCTGAGCAGTTCTTC.

This sequence joins TRBV19 and TRBJ2-7; D ambiguous. Per germline, CDR1 LNHDA and CDR2 SQIVND (reference sequence). The V end lost 3 bases, the J end lost 2 bases, and 11 bases lay between the germline ends. The CDR3 extends over 14 amino acids. CDR3 protein: CASSMGSPTYEQYF. The CDR3 DNA reads as TGTGCCAGTAGTATGGGTAGCCCAACCTACGAGCAGTACTTC.

J is TRBJ2-7 and V is TRBV19; 7 bases are shared with TRBD1. Trimming took 6 bases from V and 2 from J; bases not matched to a gene: 7. The germline V gene encodes CDR1 LNHDA and CDR2 SQIVND (reference sequence). This CDR3 has 14 amino acids. The CDR3 nucleotides are TGTGCCAGTAGCGGCCGGGACAGAGCCTACGAGCAGTACTTC. It codes for CASSGRDRAYEQYF.

DNA of the CDR3: TGTGCCAGCAGCCCACCGCCGGGACAGGGTCCCTATGGCTACACCTTC. Translating gives CASSPPPGQGPYGYTF. The V gene is TRBV27, the J gene TRBJ1-2, with 9 bases fitting TRBD1. The germline V gene has CDR1 MNHEY and CDR2 SMNVEV (reference sequence). The J segment lost 4 bases and the V segment lost 6 bases, leaving 12 bases of the junction unmatched. This CDR3 has 16 residues.

A few counts support this clone. The gene calls are TRBV4-2 and TRBJ1-3; the D gene is possibly TRBD1 (5 bases). Germline lookup yields CDR1 LGHNA and CDR2 YNFKEQ. The V end lost 0 bases, the J end lost 2 bases, and 8 bases lay between the germline ends. This CDR3 comprises 15 residues. The DNA for the CDR3 is TGTGCCAGCAGCCAAGAGTCAGGGACTGGAAACACCATATATTTT. Its protein is CASSQESGTGNTIYF.

The V gene is TRBV11-3, the J gene TRBJ2-2; 10 bases fit TRBD1. V lost 5 bases to trimming and J lost 7 bases; unmatched junction nucleotides: 7. The germline V gene has CDR1 SGHNT and CDR2 YENEEA. This CDR3 is 15 amino acids long. This CDR3 is CASSPDRGRGGELFF. CDR3 nucleotides: TGTGCCAGCAGCCCAGACAGGGGGCGGGGCGGGGAGCTGTTTTTT.

The chain has TRBV19 and TRBJ2-2; 9 bases are shared with TRBD1. Germline V lookup: CDR1 LNHDA, CDR2 SQIVND (reference sequence). This CDR3 has 16 amino acids. V shed 5 bases, J shed 4 bases, and the junction held 8 bases outside the gene matches. The CDR3 DNA is TGTGCCAGTAGTCCTCACCGGGACAGGGTCACCGGGGAGCTGTTTTTT. Amino acids: CASSPHRDRVTGELFF. The full variable domain, completed using reference TRBV19 and TRBJ2-2, is DGGITQSPKYLFRKEGQNVTLSCEQNLNHDAMYWYRQDPGQGLRLIYYSQIVNDFQKGDIAEGYSVSREKKESFPLTVTSAQKNPTAFYLCASSPHRDRVTGELFFGEGSRLTVL.

The rearrangement joins TRBV9 to TRBJ2-5; 9 bases line up with TRBD2. The ends lost 0 bases at V and 1 base at J; junction bases unmatched: 4. CDR3 length: 16 residues. The germline V gene has CDR1 SGDLS and CDR2 YYNGEE. The CDR3 DNA reads TGTGCCAGCAGCGTAGACCCTAGCGGGATCCAAGAGACCCAGTACTTC. Encoded protein: CASSVDPSGIQETQYF.

The DNA of the CDR3 is TGCGCCAGCAGCTTGGCGGTGACAGGTGGCTACGAGCAGTACTTC. It codes for CASSLAVTGGYEQYF. The genes are TRBV5-1 and TRBJ2-7, with D possibly matching TRBD1 (6 bases). Trimming stripped 0 bases from V and 3 bases from J, with 13 bases between. The CDR3 runs to 15 residues. CDR1 is SGHRS, CDR2 YFSETQ, per germline.

The table lists this clone with a count of one. J is TRBJ1-2 and V is TRBV12-3 or TRBV12-4; weak D call: TRBD1 (6 bases). CDR3 length: 13 residues. V gave up 10 bases and J gave up 7 bases, with 19 bases separating them. CDR3 coding DNA: TGTGCCACCAAAGGGCGACAGGAGCCTGGCTACACCTTC. Translated, it gives CATKGRQEPGYTF.

This clone occurred once. The chain carries TRBV10-3 and TRBJ2-1, with D possibly being TRBD2 (6 bases). This CDR3 is 14 amino acids long. V lost 0 bases and J 7 bases, leaving 10 bases between the germline ends. Germline V CDR1 and CDR2: ENHRY, SYGVKD. This CDR3 reads CAISESQEGNEQFF. In DNA form, the CDR3 reads TGTGCCATCAGTGAGTCGCAGGAGGGGAATGAGCAGTTCTTC.

The chain has TRBV6-1 and TRBJ1-1; TRBD1 aligns across 10 bases. Germline CDR1 MNHNS, CDR2 SASEGT. The CDR3 runs 13 residues. Trimming at V came to 1 base and at J to 7 bases, leaving 0 bases not matched to a gene. CDR3 DNA sequence: TGTGCCAGCAGTGAAGGGACAGGGGGTGAAGCTTTCTTT. Translating gives CASSEGTGGEAFF.